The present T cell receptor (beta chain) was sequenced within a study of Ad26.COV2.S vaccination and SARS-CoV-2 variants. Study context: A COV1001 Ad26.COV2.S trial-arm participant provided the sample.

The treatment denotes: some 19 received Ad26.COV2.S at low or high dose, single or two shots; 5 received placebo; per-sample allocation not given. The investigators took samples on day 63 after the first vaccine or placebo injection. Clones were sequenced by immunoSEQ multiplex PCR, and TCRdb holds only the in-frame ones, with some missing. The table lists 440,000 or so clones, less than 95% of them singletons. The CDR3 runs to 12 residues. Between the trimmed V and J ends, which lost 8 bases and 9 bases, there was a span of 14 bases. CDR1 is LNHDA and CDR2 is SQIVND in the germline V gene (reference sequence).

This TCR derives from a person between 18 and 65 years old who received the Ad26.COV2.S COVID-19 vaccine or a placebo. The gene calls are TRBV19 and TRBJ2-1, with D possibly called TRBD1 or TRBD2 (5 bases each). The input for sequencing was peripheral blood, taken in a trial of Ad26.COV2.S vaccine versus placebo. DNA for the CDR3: TGTGCCAGTGGGGGTCCCCGGGGTGAGCAGTTCTTC. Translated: CASGGPRGEQFF.